The next 24 T cell receptor beta chains were all read from a single sample in a study of T-cell reconstitution after alpha-beta-depleted transplantation in children. TCRbeta library construction was performed incorporating unique molecular identifiers. TCRdb used MiXCR to reprocess the PCR reads, holding one entry per CDR3 protein. Of about 1,000,000 distinct CDR3 sequences in the sample, about 29% were seen once. The source material was PBMCs, mostly from graft donor cells, sampled 360 days after TCRalphabeta/CD19-depleted stem cell transplant. The source is a boy younger than two who had a stem cell transplant for SCID, so the T cells may come from the graft donor.

This clonotype has just a few counts. The chain links TRBV15 to TRBJ2-2, with TRBD1 matching over 8 bases. J lost 5 bases, V lost 3 bases, and 5 bases had no gene match. The CDR3 is made up of 15 amino acids. From germline, CDR1 is LNHNV and CDR2 YYDKDF (reference sequence). CDR3 bases: TGTGCCACCAGCAGCCCGGACAGGGTGACCGGGGAGCTGTTTTTT. Translation gives CATSSPDRVTGELFF.

The chain has TRBV6-2 or TRBV6-3 and TRBJ1-4; D is uncertain. V shed 8 bases and J shed 0 bases, with 16 bases lying between them. The CDR3 covers 16 residues. Germline V gene lookup returns CDR1 MNHEY and CDR2 SVGEGT. The CDR3 DNA sequence: TGTGCCAGCTACGAAGTCGGGAAAGCAACTAATGAAAAACTGTTTTTT. Its translation is CASYEVGKATNEKLFF.

A few counts support this clonotype. This chain connects TRBV25-1 to TRBJ2-5; D remains unclear. V lost 8 bases and J 2 bases, leaving 18 bases between the germline ends. The CDR3 length is 15 residues. Germline CDR1 is MGHDK and CDR2 is SYGVNS. The CDR3 spells CASSSTSEIQETQYF. The CDR3 region has the DNA TGTGCCAGCTCCTCCACCAGCGAAATTCAAGAGACCCAGTACTTC.

J is TRBJ2-5 and V is TRBV30; 7 bases match TRBD2. CDR1 GTSNPN and CDR2 SVGIG come from the germline V gene (reference sequence). Trimming cost V 5 bases and J 3 bases; bases outside gene matches: 9. This CDR3 contains 14 residues. CDR3 loop: CAWGGSGAKETQYF. CDR3 in DNA: TGTGCCTGGGGAGGGAGCGGGGCCAAAGAGACCCAGTACTTC.

The chain employs TRBV20-1 and TRBJ2-1, with D perhaps assigned TRBD1 or TRBD2 (5 bases each). Trimming took 3 bases from V and 12 from J, leaving 15 bases between them. Germline CDR1 reads DFQATT; CDR2 reads SNEGSKA (reference sequence). The CDR3 spans 12 residues. CDR3 residues: CSASGSGLGQFF. In DNA form, the CDR3 reads TGCAGTGCTAGTGGTTCGGGGCTGGGGCAGTTCTTC.

The V and J genes are TRBV19 and TRBJ1-6; 8 nucleotides agree with TRBD1. The germline V gene encodes CDR1 LNHDA and CDR2 SQIVND (reference sequence). The CDR3 sequence is 14 residues long. V lost 5 bases and J lost 10; bases outside the gene matches: 7. CDR3 in amino acids: CASSLTGVRSPLHF. DNA of the CDR3: TGTGCCAGTAGTTTGACAGGGGTTCGATCACCCCTCCACTTT.

The gene calls are TRBV20-1 and TRBJ1-3, with D hard to call. CDR1 DFQATT and CDR2 SNEGSKA come from the germline V gene (reference sequence). Trimming stripped 0 bases from V and 0 bases from J, with 6 bases between. The CDR3 runs to 14 residues. The CDR3 DNA is TGCAGTGCTAGAGATGGGTTCTCTGGAAACACCATATATTTT. It yields the protein CSARDGFSGNTIYF.

This clonotype was counted at least ten times. This chain joins TRBV15 and TRBJ2-7; TRBD1 matches at 7 bases. This CDR3 has 15 residues. The junction had 3 bases not matched to a gene; V was cut back by 1 base and J by 0 bases. CDR1 and CDR2 from the germline V gene are LNHNV and YYDKDF (reference sequence). CDR3 residues: CATSRGQGSSYEQYF. CDR3 DNA sequence: TGTGCCACCAGCAGAGGACAGGGTAGCTCCTACGAGCAGTACTTC.

The rearrangement joins TRBV18 to TRBJ2-1, with a possible D match to TRBD1 (5 bases). Germline loops: CDR1 KGHSH, CDR2 LQKENI. V lost 6 bases and J lost 0, with 12 bases in between. The CDR3 sequence is 15 residues long. CDR3 amino acids: CASSLTVTSYNEQFF. CDR3 in DNA: TGTGCCAGCTCCCTGACAGTTACCTCCTACAATGAGCAGTTCTTC.

The rearrangement uses TRBV29-1 and TRBJ2-2; a weak D match, TRBD1 (6 bases). Trimming pared 0 bases from V and 6 bases from J, leaving 11 bases between. Per the germline V gene, CDR1 is SQVTM and CDR2 is ANQGSEA. The CDR3 totals 14 residues. CDR3 sequence (DNA): TGCAGCGTTGAAGACAGGGGATTAGCCGGGGAGCTGTTTTTT. Residues: CSVEDRGLAGELFF.

In DNA, the CDR3 is TGTGCCAGCAGTTTAACGACAGTCTACGAGCAGTACTTC. Translation: CASSLTTVYEQYF. The chain links TRBV12-3 or TRBV12-4 to TRBJ2-7, with D possibly matching TRBD1 (5 bases). Trimming left V 2 bases short and J 3 bases short, with 8 bases between. The CDR3 contains 13 residues.

As concerns this clonotype: One end of the junction is discordant with germline, which a read error may explain. V is TRBV4-2 and J is TRBJ2-7; D tentatively fits TRBD1 or TRBD2 (5 bases each). CDR3 length equals 15 residues. CDR1 LGHNA and CDR2 YNFKEQ come from the germline V gene. The CDR3 nucleotides read TGTGCCATCAGCCCGGGGCAGCTCTCCCTTTACGAGCAGTACTTC. Protein: CAISPGQLSLYEQYF.

This clonotype has more than one count but fewer than ten. The rearrangement uses TRBV5-1 and TRBJ1-1; D remains ambiguous. The CDR3 spans 13 residues. Germline V gene lookup returns CDR1 SGHRS and CDR2 YFSETQ. Trimming pared 2 bases from V and 3 bases from J, leaving 8 bases between. CDR3 in amino acids: CASSLRGHTEAFF. CDR3 nucleotides: TGCGCCAGCAGCTTAAGAGGCCACACTGAAGCTTTCTTT.

This clonotype turned up a few times. The chain uses TRBV7-2 and TRBJ1-1; D remains unclear. The CDR3 is made up of 14 amino acids. CDR1 SGHTA and CDR2 FQGNSA come from the germline V gene. The V end was cut by 5 bases, the J end by 0 bases, with 10 bases between. The CDR3 here is CASSRVTLNTEAFF. The CDR3 nucleotides read TGTGCCAGCAGCCGAGTAACACTGAACACTGAAGCTTTCTTT. Full variable domain (remainder filled in from reference TRBV7-2 and TRBJ1-1): GAGVSQSPSNKVTEKGKDVELRCDPISGHTALYWYRQSLGQGLEFLIYFQGNSAPDKSGLPSDRFSAERTGGSVSTLTIQRTQQEDSAVYLCASSRVTLNTEAFFGQGTRLTVV.

The chain uses TRBV30 and TRBJ2-3; no reliable D call. Germline V gene data show CDR1 as GTSNPN and CDR2 as SVGIG (reference sequence). The CDR3 sequence is 12 residues long. The V end lost 4 bases, the J end lost 5 bases, and 10 bases lay between the germline ends. CDR3 in DNA: TGTGCCTGGACATGGGATAAAGATACGCAGTATTTT. Encoded protein: CAWTWDKDTQYF.

This clonotype was found once. The V and J genes are TRBV9 and TRBJ2-7; possibly TRBD1 for D (6 bases). The V gene lost 0 bases and the J gene lost 7 bases, with 17 bases spanning the gap. From germline, CDR1 is SGDLS and CDR2 YYNGEE. CDR3 size: 15 residues. The CDR3 DNA is TGTGCCAGCAGCGTAGGAGGGGACATCTTCTCGGAGCAGTACTTC. It is translated as CASSVGGDIFSEQYF.

This clonotype was counted a few times. The CDR3 here is CASSPGGFPYEQYF. The DNA of the CDR3 is TGCGCCAGCAGCCCAGGGGGCTTCCCCTACGAGCAGTACTTC. This chain joins TRBV4-1 and TRBJ2-7; TRBD1 aligns across 8 bases. V was clipped by 4 bases and J by 2 bases; unmatched bases: 4. The germline gives CDR1 MGHRA, CDR2 YSYEKL. This CDR3 has 14 amino acids.

The chain recombines TRBV5-1 with TRBJ2-3; TRBD1 might be the D (5 bases). CDR1 is SGHRS and CDR2 is YFSETQ in the germline V gene. Trimming took 4 bases from V and 0 from J, leaving 15 bases between them. This CDR3 region has 16 residues. The CDR3 region is CASSPGPIDSTDTQYF. CDR3 bases: TGCGCCAGCAGCCCAGGGCCTATAGACAGCACAGATACGCAGTATTTT.

The chain combines TRBV4-2 with TRBJ2-1; 11 bases fit TRBD2. Germline CDR1 and CDR2: LGHNA and YNFKEQ. This CDR3 has 19 residues. Trimming removed 1 base from V and 9 bases from J; junction bases left unmatched: 17. DNA for the CDR3: TGTGCCAGCAGCCAAGGTCCCCTTAGAGATAGCGGGGGGGCCGGTGAGCAGTTCTTC. Translated, it gives CASSQGPLRDSGGAGEQFF.

This clonotype is a singleton in its sample. V is TRBV7-6 and J is TRBJ2-1, with 8 bases lining up with TRBD1. Looked up from germline, CDR1 is SGHVS and CDR2 is FNYEAQ. V was clipped by 2 bases and J by 9 bases; unmatched bases: 9. CDR3 size: 15 residues. The CDR3 here is CASSLYGRGQGEQFF. In DNA, the CDR3 is TGTGCCAGCAGCTTATACGGCAGGGGGCAAGGTGAGCAGTTCTTC.

This clonotype was picked up a small number of times. The CDR3 nucleotides read TGCGCCAGCAGCCAAGTATTTCGGCGAGGGGACTCCTACGAGCAGTACTTC. Its protein product is CASSQVFRRGDSYEQYF. V is TRBV4-1 and J is TRBJ2-7, with D perhaps matching TRBD1 or TRBD2 (5 bases each). The length of the CDR3 is 17 residues. The germline V and J ends were trimmed by 1 base and 0 bases, with 16 bases remaining between them. Germline V gene data show CDR1 as MGHRA and CDR2 as YSYEKL.

This clonotype was found a few times. V gene TRBV5-1 combines with J gene TRBJ2-2; weak D call: TRBD2 (5 bases). CDR1 SGHRS and CDR2 YFSETQ come from the germline V gene. This CDR3 contains 13 residues. Between the trimmed V and J ends, which lost 2 bases and 5 bases, there was a span of 7 bases. CDR3 sequence reads: CASSFTSTGELFF. The CDR3 DNA reads as TGCGCCAGCAGCTTCACTAGTACCGGGGAGCTGTTTTTT.

The chain combines TRBV25-1 with TRBJ1-2; possible D gene TRBD1, 6 bases. Trimming shortened V by 3 bases and J by 4 bases, and 15 bases separated the two germline ends. The length of the CDR3 is 15 residues. Germline V CDR1 and CDR2: MGHDK, SYGVNS. This CDR3 is CASSDSGAGLYGYTF. As DNA, the CDR3 is TGTGCCAGCAGTGACTCAGGGGCAGGACTCTATGGCTACACCTTC.

This clonotype was counted ten times or more. The gene calls are TRBV18 and TRBJ2-1; a weak D match, TRBD2 (7 bases). The CDR3 consists of 15 residues. Germline assignment: CDR1 KGHSH and CDR2 LQKENI. Trimming pared 6 bases from V and 2 bases from J, leaving 14 bases between. CDR3 in amino acids: CASSPRGGPYNEQFF. The CDR3 DNA follows: TGTGCCAGCTCCCCGAGGGGGGGACCCTACAATGAGCAGTTCTTC.